The clone carrying this T cell receptor (beta chain) appeared a few times. Its target is not known. PBMCs, the starting material, were the source of sorted CD4+ and CD8+ T cells. This specimen belongs to a study of CD8+ T cells in alopecia areata. Findings and caveats of the study: Normal skin contains resident alphabeta T cells, and these are also sequenced in scalp samples. Lesional scalp, especially alopecia totalis/universalis, showed higher clonality than normal scalp. Against the mouse data, patients shared TCRs less clearly, possibly for HLA reasons.

Trimming removed 2 bases at V and 3 bases at J, with 15 bases between. This CDR3 is 15 amino acids long. Per the germline V gene, CDR1 is SGHKS and CDR2 is YYEKEE (reference sequence). Extracted RNA was reverse transcribed into cDNA, the sequencing template. Sequenced by immunoSEQ multiplex PCR; TCRdb stores in-frame clones only, minus some. Here the sample spans about 110,000 clones, around 55% being singletons. The sample comprised CD8+ T cells sorted from blood. The TCR originated in a human donor in good health. This rearrangement joins TRBV5-5 to TRBJ2-7, with D hard to call. CDR3 in DNA: TGTGCCAGCAGCTTAGACGGTTTGGTCGGCTACGAGCAGTACTTC. Its protein product is CASSLDGLVGYEQYF.